The clone carrying this T cell receptor (beta chain) showed up many times. The antigen is unknown. These data belong to a study of identical twins. The study, taken as a whole, reports: Invariant cells of the MAIT and iNKT types might have partly distorted the zero-insertion analyses. Findings came from cross-sectional statistics, without long-term follow-up of donors. Models, which agreed with sharing between unrelated individuals, nonetheless underestimated the out-of-frame TCR alpha sharing seen in monozygotic twins.

The CDR3 totals 14 residues. Trimming at V came to 7 bases and at J to 4 bases, leaving 5 bases not matched to a gene. The germline gives CDR1 ENHRY, CDR2 SYGVKD. TCRdb independently ran MiXCR on the 5' RACE reads; one entry per CDR3 protein. The sample holds around 240,000 distinct CDR3 sequences; about 10% are singletons and the top ten take approximately 11%. The clonotype comes from a man over 45 in good health. This chain links TRBV10-3 with TRBJ2-7; 12 nucleotides agree with TRBD2. Specimen: memory T cells sorted from blood. DNA of the CDR3: TGTGCCATCACCCGGACTAGCGGGACGTACGAGCAGTACTTC. Its protein is CAITRTSGTYEQYF.